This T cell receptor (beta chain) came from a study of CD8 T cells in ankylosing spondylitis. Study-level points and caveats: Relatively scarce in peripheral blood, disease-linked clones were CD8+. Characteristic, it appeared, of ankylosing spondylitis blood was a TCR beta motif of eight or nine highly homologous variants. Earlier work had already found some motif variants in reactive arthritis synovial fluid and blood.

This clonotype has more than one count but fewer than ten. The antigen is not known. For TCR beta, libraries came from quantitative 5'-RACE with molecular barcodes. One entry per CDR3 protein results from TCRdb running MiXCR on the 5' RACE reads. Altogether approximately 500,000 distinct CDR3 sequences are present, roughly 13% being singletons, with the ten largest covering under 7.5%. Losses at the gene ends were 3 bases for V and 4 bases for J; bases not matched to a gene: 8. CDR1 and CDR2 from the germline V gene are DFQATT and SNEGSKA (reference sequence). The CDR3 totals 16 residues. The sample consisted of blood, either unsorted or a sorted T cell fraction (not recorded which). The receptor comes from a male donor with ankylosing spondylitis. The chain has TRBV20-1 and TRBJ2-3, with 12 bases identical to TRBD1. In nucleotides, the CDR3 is TGCAGTGCTAGGAACCCGGGACAGGGGGCTTCAGATACGCAGTATTTT. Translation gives CSARNPGQGASDTQYF.